A selection of T cell receptor beta chains follows, all from one sample in a study of human T cells and chemical hapten exposure. Using its own MiXCR run on the RACE reads, TCRdb lists one record per CDR3 protein. The sample holds some 90,000 distinct CDR3 sequences, 8.5% to 9% seen once. The starting material was whole blood, obtained in connection with sensitization to the hapten diphenylcyclopropenone (DPC). These receptors came from a man aged 40-49 years with alopecia areata. Some clones in this sample may be carry-over from other donors' samples. The CDR3 runs from the conserved cysteine through the conserved F or W. The order of the fields is J gene, D gene, clone size, V gene, CDR3 protein, CDR3 DNA. The D gene is left open where the match is weak. Size is omitted from some rows. Given values are once, few, many or a class for expanded clones.

TRBJ2-4	NA	many	TRBV7-9	CASSPGGNVNIQYF	TGTGCCAGCAGCCCAGGCGGTAACGTAAACATTCAGTACTTC
TRBJ2-5	NA	few	TRBV5-5	CASSFQGETQYF	TGTGCCAGCAGCTTCCAGGGGGAGACCCAGTACTTC
TRBJ2-4	NA	few	TRBV5-1	CASSPRQLSLAKNIQYF	TGCGCCAGCAGCCCTCGTCAACTATCCCTAGCCAAAAACATTCAGTACTTC
TRBJ2-1	NA	few	TRBV7-8	CASSSRPSGSSNEQFF	TGTGCCAGCAGCTCTAGACCTTCGGGTTCAAGCAATGAGCAGTTCTTC
TRBJ1-5	NA	NA	TRBV9	CASSVAGGSNQPQHF	TGTGCCAGCAGCGTAGCGGGAGGCAGCAATCAGCCCCAGCATTTT
TRBJ2-3	NA	NA	TRBV3-1	CASSHVGTFGGTQYF	TGTGCCAGCAGCCACGTTGGGACTTTTGGGGGTACGCAGTATTTT
TRBJ2-2	TRBD1	NA	TRBV9	CASSGPRTGVNTGELFF	TGTGCCAGCAGCGGACCCCGGACAGGAGTCAACACCGGGGAGCTGTTTTTT
TRBJ1-2	NA	NA	TRBV6-1	CASRGGRPGGYTF	TGTGCCTCAAGGGGCGGACGTCCGGGCGGCTACACCTTC
TRBJ2-3	NA	NA	TRBV5-1	CASSLDRGTSTDTQYF	TGCGCCAGCAGCTTGGACCGCGGGACTAGCACAGATACGCAGTATTTT
TRBJ1-1	NA	many	TRBV5-1	CASSLDGVGNTEAFF	TGCGCCAGCAGCTTGGATGGGGTGGGGAACACTGAAGCTTTCTTT
TRBJ1-4	TRBD1	many	TRBV4-3	CASSPDRDTNEKLFF	TGCGCCAGCAGCCCCGACAGGGACACTAATGAAAAACTGTTTTTT
TRBJ2-3	TRBD2	medium-sized	TRBV7-2	CASSIPGLAGGGGTDTQYF	TGTGCCAGCAGCATTCCGGGACTAGCGGGAGGGGGCGGCACAGATACGCAGTATTTT
TRBJ1-2	TRBD1	NA	TRBV20-1	CSARFDRVPNPARGYTF	TGCAGTGCTCGCTTCGACAGGGTGCCTAATCCCGCTCGTGGCTACACCTTC
TRBJ1-1	NA	many	TRBV4-2	CASSLARAEAFF	TGTGCCAGCAGCCTTGCCCGTGCTGAAGCTTTCTTT
TRBJ1-6	NA	many	TRBV20-1	CSTVEGSYSPLHF	TGCAGTACGGTTGAGGGCAGTTATTCACCCCTCCACTTT
TRBJ2-3	TRBD2	few	TRBV7-2	CASSLDASGSGTDTQYF	TGTGCCAGCAGCTTAGATGCTAGCGGGAGCGGCACAGATACGCAGTATTTT
TRBJ1-5	NA	many	TRBV6-6	CASSRPSQGRNQPQHF	TGTGCCAGCAGTCGCCCGTCACAGGGTCGGAATCAGCCCCAGCATTTT
TRBJ2-7	TRBD1	few	TRBV28	CASSTRTIRDRGSEQYF	TGTGCCAGCAGTACACGAACCATCCGGGACAGGGGGTCCGAGCAGTACTTC
TRBJ2-3	TRBD2	NA	TRBV2	CASIIPGLADTDTQYF	TGTGCCAGCATCATACCGGGACTAGCGGACACAGATACGCAGTATTTT
TRBJ1-5	NA	many	TRBV28	CASSFGGLGNQPQHF	TGTGCCAGCAGTTTCGGAGGTCTAGGCAATCAGCCCCAGCATTTT
TRBJ2-7	NA	many	TRBV2	CASSEIRSEQYF	TGTGCCAGCAGTGAAATCAGGTCAGAGCAGTACTTC
TRBJ2-3	TRBD2	few	TRBV12-3/TRBV12-4	CASSRLAGVNTQYF	TGTGCCAGCAGTAGATTAGCGGGAGTGAATACGCAGTATTTT
TRBJ1-3	NA	NA	TRBV12-3/TRBV12-4	CASRGFSGNTIYF	TGTGCCAGCAGGGGGTTCTCTGGAAACACCATATATTTT
TRBJ2-7	TRBD1	many	TRBV28	CASSQTGGYEQYF	TGTGCCAGCAGTCAAACAGGGGGGTACGAGCAGTACTTC
TRBJ2-5	NA	few	TRBV29-1	CSVRTHQETQYF	TGCAGCGTCCGGACCCACCAAGAGACCCAGTACTTC
TRBJ2-3	TRBD2	few	TRBV6-5	CASSPPPGVPGLVADTQYF	TGTGCCAGCAGTCCCCCCCCGGGCGTCCCGGGACTAGTCGCAGATACGCAGTATTTT
TRBJ1-1	NA	many	TRBV5-6	CASSLDGGRDTLFSNTEAFF	TGTGCCAGCAGCTTGGATGGAGGGCGGGACACGTTATTTTCGAACACTGAAGCTTTCTTT
TRBJ2-3	TRBD2	many	TRBV5-1	CASSLGVAGAGDTQYF	TGCGCCAGCAGCTTAGGAGTGGCGGGAGCGGGAGATACGCAGTATTTT
TRBJ1-6	NA	NA	TRBV7-2	CASSFRGATNDSPLHF	TGTGCCAGCAGCTTCAGGGGAGCTACCAATGATTCACCCCTCCACTTT
TRBJ1-2	TRBD1	many	TRBV20-1	CSARDAGGSYNYGYTF	TGCAGTGCTAGAGACGCAGGGGGCTCATACAACTATGGCTACACCTTC
TRBJ1-1	NA	many	TRBV29-1	CSGTQGFETEAFF	TGCAGCGGGACACAGGGTTTTGAAACTGAAGCTTTCTTT
TRBJ2-1	NA	many	TRBV4-2	CASSQGELENEQFF	TGTGCCAGCAGCCAGGGAGAGTTGGAAAATGAGCAGTTCTTC
TRBJ1-5	NA	few	TRBV12-3/TRBV12-4	CASRPSGGNQPQHF	TGTGCCAGCAGGCCTTCAGGGGGCAATCAGCCCCAGCATTTT
TRBJ1-2	NA	few	TRBV16	CASSQSWPPASRGYTF	TGTGCCAGCAGCCAATCTTGGCCCCCGGCTTCGCGTGGCTACACCTTC
TRBJ1-1	NA	NA	TRBV28	CASSLWGKNTEAFF	TGTGCCAGCAGTTTATGGGGGAAGAACACTGAAGCTTTCTTT
TRBJ2-1	NA	many	TRBV25-1	CASSESSLGLYYNEQFF	TGTGCCAGCAGTGAATCTAGTTTGGGGTTGTACTACAATGAGCAGTTCTTC
TRBJ2-7	TRBD2	NA	TRBV28	CASSSSSGRDYEQYF	TGTGCCAGCAGTTCATCTAGCGGGAGGGATTACGAGCAGTACTTC
TRBJ1-5	NA	many	TRBV2	CASSEAPAYQPQHF	TGTGCCAGCAGTGAAGCGCCAGCTTATCAGCCCCAGCATTTT
TRBJ1-2	NA	few	TRBV30	CAWRLQGLDGYTF	TGTGCCTGGAGACTTCAGGGGCTGGATGGCTACACCTTC
TRBJ2-1	TRBD2	many	TRBV7-7	CASSPGLAKKGEQFF	TGTGCTAGCAGCCCCGGACTAGCGAAGAAAGGGGAGCAGTTCTTC
TRBJ2-1	NA	few	TRBV11-2	CASSLEWGVNNEQFF	TGTGCCAGCAGCTTAGAGTGGGGGGTCAACAATGAGCAGTTCTTC